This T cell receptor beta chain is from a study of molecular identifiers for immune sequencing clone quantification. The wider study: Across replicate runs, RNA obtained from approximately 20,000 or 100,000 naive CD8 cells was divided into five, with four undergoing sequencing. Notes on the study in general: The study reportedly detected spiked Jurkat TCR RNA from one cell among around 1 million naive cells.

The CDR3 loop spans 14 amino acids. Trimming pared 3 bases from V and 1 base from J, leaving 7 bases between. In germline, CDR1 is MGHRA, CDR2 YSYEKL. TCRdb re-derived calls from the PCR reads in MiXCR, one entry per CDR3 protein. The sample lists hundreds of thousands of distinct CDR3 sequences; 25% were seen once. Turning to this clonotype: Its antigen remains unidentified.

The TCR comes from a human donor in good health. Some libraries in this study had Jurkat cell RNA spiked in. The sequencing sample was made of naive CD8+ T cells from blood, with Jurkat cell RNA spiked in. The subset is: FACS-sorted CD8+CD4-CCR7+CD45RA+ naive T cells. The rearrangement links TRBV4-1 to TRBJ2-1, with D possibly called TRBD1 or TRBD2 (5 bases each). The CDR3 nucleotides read TGCGCCAGCAGCCAGGGGGTTTCCTACAATGAGCAGTTCTTC. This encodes CASSQGVSYNEQFF.